Below, 10 T cell receptor beta chains from the same sample are listed, as sequenced in a study of blood T cell repertoires in COVID-19. Data came from immunoSEQ multiplex PCR; TCRdb stores just in-frame clones and leaves some out. Of 250,000 to 300,000 clones listed, 80% to 90% are singletons. Sequenced: peripheral blood. Every receptor here comes from a woman in her sixties or seventies with COVID-19, enrolled during active disease.

The CDR3: CASSDYPRGLGGTDTQYF. The CDR3 DNA is TGCGCCAGCAGTGATTATCCGCGGGGGCTGGGGGGTACAGATACGCAGTATTTT. The chain joins TRBV10-1 to TRBJ2-3; D may be TRBD2 (7 bases). This CDR3 has 18 amino acids. With 3 bases removed from V and 3 bases from J, the gap between germline ends came to 22 bases. Germline loops: CDR1 WNHNN, CDR2 SYGVQD (reference sequence).

The chain has TRBV21-1 and TRBJ2-1; TRBD1, the table's D call, was not compared with the DNA. TRBV21-1 is tagged as a pseudogene. CDR3 length: 13 residues. DNA for the CDR3: TGTGCCAGCAGCTCATCCAGGAACAATGAGCAGTTCTTC. It specifies CASSSSRNNEQFF.

The chain uses TRBV9 and TRBJ2-3, with D possibly being TRBD2 (6 bases). The V and J ends lost 4 bases and 1 base respectively, with 10 bases between them. This CDR3 has 14 residues. Germline CDR1 is SGDLS and CDR2 is YYNGEE. CDR3 coding DNA: TGTGCCAGCAGCACATGGGGGGGCACAGATACGCAGTATTTT. Its translation: CASSTWGGTDTQYF.

The genes are TRBV12-5 and TRBJ1-3; no clear D. This CDR3 is 15 amino acids long. Trimming pared 7 bases from V and 2 bases from J, leaving 15 bases between. Looked up from germline, CDR1 is LGHNT and CDR2 is FRNRAP. CDR3 protein: CASAPTPSAGNTIYF. CDR3 coding DNA: TGTGCTAGTGCCCCCACCCCAAGCGCTGGAAACACCATATATTTT.

The V and J genes are TRBV4-1 and TRBJ2-2, with D hard to call. V was cut by 4 bases and J by 1 base, with 7 bases left in between. Germline V gene lookup returns CDR1 MGHRA and CDR2 YSYEKL. The CDR3 sequence is 14 residues long. The CDR3 loop reads CASSLQENTGELFF. The CDR3 DNA is TGCGCCAGCAGCCTTCAGGAGAACACCGGGGAGCTGTTTTTT.

The CDR3 reads CASSPGDRGGYGYTF. The CDR3 DNA is TGTGCCAGCAGCCCAGGGGACAGGGGTGGGTATGGCTACACCTTC. The chain recombines TRBV6-5 with TRBJ1-2; TRBD1 aligns across 10 bases. J was trimmed by 5 bases and V by 6 bases; bases with no gene match: 9. This CDR3 contains 15 residues. Germline lookup yields CDR1 MNHEY and CDR2 SVGAGI.

The chain recombines TRBV9 with TRBJ1-1, with D unresolved. The CDR3 length is 14 residues. Trimming removed 0 bases from V and 1 base from J, with 7 bases in between. CDR1 is SGDLS, CDR2 YYNGEE, per germline. In DNA, the CDR3 is TGTGCCAGCAGCGTAGAGATCAGGAACACTGAAGCTTTCTTT. It is translated as CASSVEIRNTEAFF.

The chain joins TRBV2 to TRBJ1-4; 7 bases are shared with TRBD1. The CDR3 is 17 amino acids. Trimming removed 5 bases from V and 8 bases from J; junction bases left unmatched: 17. Germline loops: CDR1 SNHLY, CDR2 FYNNEI. CDR3 DNA sequence: TGTGCCAGCAGTTCCTCACGAAGACAGGGAGGTTCGGAAAAACTGTTTTTT. Translating it yields CASSSSRRQGGSEKLFF.

This chain joins TRBV6-5 and TRBJ1-5; D perhaps matches TRBD1 (5 bases). This CDR3 contains 15 residues. V lost 4 bases and J lost 6, with 16 bases in between. The germline CDR1 and CDR2 sequences are MNHEY and SVGAGI. The CDR3 here is CASSFRGGLGQPQHF. CDR3 sequence (DNA): TGTGCCAGCAGTTTCCGGGGGGGACTCGGTCAGCCCCAGCATTTT.

This chain links TRBV24-1 with TRBJ1-5; D perhaps matches TRBD1 (6 bases). Trimming shortened V by 4 bases and J by 7 bases, and 10 bases separated the two germline ends. Germline values: CDR1 KGHDR, CDR2 SFDVKD. The CDR3 consists of 13 residues. The CDR3 DNA is TGTGCCACCAGTGACACGGGACAACAGCCCCAGCATTTT. This encodes CATSDTGQQPQHF.